This T cell receptor beta chain originates from a study of cytomegalovirus exposure and HLA in healthy donors. Study-level findings and limits: It was likely that a cluster of highly shared sequence variants was a sequencing artifact. There were some public TCRs occurring in many donors, but most TCR sequences were rare.

As regards this clone: Its antigen is currently unknown.

Nominal health characterized the donors when sampled, though unrecorded immune exposures were likely. PCR primers comprised 60 Vbeta and 13 Jbeta primers. Only in-frame clones appear in the TCRdb table, and some are missing; sequencing was by immunoSEQ multiplex PCR. The table shows under 150,000 clones, with around 82% occurring only once. Losses at the gene ends were 2 bases for V and 0 bases for J; bases not matched to a gene: 10. Germline V gene data show CDR1 as MGHRA and CDR2 as YSYEKL. The CDR3 covers 17 residues. Input material: PBMCs. This sequence joins TRBV4-1 and TRBJ2-7, with 7 bases that match TRBD2. The TCR was taken from a woman under 40 in good health and CMV-seropositive. For the CDR3, the DNA is TGCGCCAGCAGCCAAACTGTTACGGGAGGTCTCTCCTACGAGCAGTACTTC. It specifies CASSQTVTGGLSYEQYF.